A single TCR beta chain is shown here with its context. TCRdb keeps only in-frame clones here, not all; method: immunoSEQ multiplex PCR. Found here are a few hundred thousand clones, around nine tenths of them singletons; the top ten hold approximately 0.85%. This entry is derived from a study of blood T cell repertoires in COVID-19. Study details: Samples of COVID-19 (acute and convalescent) were obtained from the United States, Italy and Spain. T cells, B-cell-depleted T cells, or PBMCs provided the cDNA or gDNA that served as material.

The CDR3 consists of 16 residues. Germline V CDR1 and CDR2: WSHSY, SAAADI. V shed 3 bases, J shed 5 bases, and the junction held 10 bases outside the gene matches. This TCR came from a woman in her thirties or forties who had recovered from COVID-19. This sequence joins TRBV10-2 and TRBJ2-5; 9 nucleotides line up with TRBD2. Sequenced material: peripheral blood. The CDR3 sequence: CASSDKGSGSPETQYF. The CDR3, as DNA: TGCGCCAGCAGTGATAAGGGTAGCGGGAGTCCCGAGACCCAGTACTTC.